The present TCR beta chain was sequenced within a study of shared clonotypes between healthy human individuals (dated by TCRdb to the early 2020s). For context, the study as a whole: The cohort comprised a couple of women and a few men aged 18 to 49 years. For each donor, CD4 naive and CD4 memory were each run on three plates, CD8 naive on two plates, and CD8 memory on one plate. Blood TCR repertoires of five healthy adults were deeply sequenced to estimate repertoire size and the extent of clonotype sharing between individuals. Different laboratories and diverse techniques were used to prepare libraries and sequence TCR repertoires, to increase sequencing depth and limit assay-specific biases. Leukapheresis yielded between about 0.85 and 9 billion PBMCs per donor.

Details on this clone: Its antigen target is currently unknown. Base-call qualities are not available, and no considerably larger clone is one nucleotide away.

Via the germline V gene, CDR1 is LGHNA and CDR2 YNFKEQ. Including the terminal cysteine and phenylalanine, the CDR3 comprises 18 residues. Only the CDR3 part of the read is kept: 54 bases, read in frame from the first base. At the junction V is shortened by 4 bases and J by 3 bases, with 24 bases in between. Points the paper makes about the study in general: Compared with non-shared clonotypes, the clonotypes found in all four sorted-subset donors had higher generation probabilities. Pairwise subsampling indicated that sequencing depth was expected to affect the degree of clonotype sharing among donors. When several donors were compared, the shared fraction of clonotypes was around 5.1% for naive CD4, 3.5% for naive CD8, about 2.4% for memory CD4, and 0.35% to 0.5% for memory CD8. Naive subsets generally had larger estimated clonotype richness than memory subsets did. Sampling was limited to blood, and TCR repertoires in tissue likely differ from TCR repertoires in blood. Rarefaction of sorted-subset datasets indicated incomplete sequencing despite the large sequencing depth. The small number of donors limited the genetic and exposure-history diversity represented.

Using the deep immunoSEQ assay, multiplex PCR amplified TCR CDR3 regions from genomic DNA. For each cell subset, the extracted genomic DNA was distributed evenly across all wells of several immunoSEQ 96-well plates, and each plate served as one replicate. For sorted subsets, each replicate PCR was loaded with approximately 200 ng genomic DNA, equivalent to 30,000 or so T cell genomes. The purified libraries were quantified using a Qubit 3.0 fluorometer, sized with a Bioanalyzer 2100, and then quantified again using the KAPA Library Quantification kit. Every immunoSEQ 96-well plate was sequenced on a separate single-read 150-cycle Illumina NextSeq 550 flow cell. As for how the authors treated the data: Because only junctional sequences without quality scores were contained in the immunoSEQ output, filtering matching that applied to full-length reads could not be performed. To assign V/J genes and CDR3, sequences were annotated against IMGT germline references using PyIR, a Python wrapper for IgBLAST v1.9. Reads with weak V/J assignments (E-value above 1e-6), missing CDR3, stop codons, out-of-frame junctions, or ambiguous translated residues were removed. A V3J clonotype was defined by an identical inferred V gene, J gene, and CDR3 amino acid sequence. The percentage overlap between two repertoires was calculated by dividing the number of shared unique clonotypes by the size of the smaller repertoire. Repertoire richness was assessed with RTK rarefaction, the Chao1 estimator, and Recon v2.1 estimates of unobserved clonotypes. Generation probabilities for all TCRbeta clonotypes obtained by the gDNA method from several donors were computed using OLGA. TCRdb took over this immuneACCESS table, retaining in-frame rearrangements with V and J assigned. Such tables are incomplete; in checked studies, under half of the missing clones stem from an unresolved V gene, and the remainder is unexplained. V and J calls and clone size are those listed in that table; D and trimming were worked out from the DNA. The sample includes approximately 1,500,000 clones, with roughly 96% observed a single time. The ten largest clones represent more than 0.9% of the sample.

Donors were healthy HIV-negative adults with no recently reported acute infections or vaccinations. Every donor was a Caucasian adult living in Nashville, Tennessee, USA. CD4+ T cells were enriched through magnetic negative selection, after which naive cells were positively selected on CD45RA and the remaining negative fraction served as the memory subset. Blood was collected by leukapheresis, and PBMCs were isolated by Ficoll-Histopaque density gradient centrifugation and then cryopreserved in liquid nitrogen vapor phase. Purity and quantity of every magnetically sorted T cell population were checked by analytical flow cytometry. Genomic DNA was isolated from every sorted fraction and measured by UV absorbance on a Nanodrop 2000c.

The rearranged segments are TRBV4-2 and TRBJ1-1; a tentative D call is TRBD1 (6 bases match). The sequence was obtained from a man aged 30 to 45 in good health. Sequencing was carried out using naive CD4+ T cells sorted from blood. What the cell subset or site label conveys for this sample: CD45RA+ positively selected. The CDR3 reads CASSLAQGTGGWDTEAFF. At the DNA level, the sequence is TGTGCCAGCAGCCTCGCACAGGGAACGGGCGGGTGGGACACTGAAGCTTTCTTT.